This TCR beta chain was documented in a study of neurological immune-mediated disorders. Time point specified: longitudinal time-point 2. The germline CDR1 and CDR2 sequences are MNHEY and SMNVEV (reference sequence). The CDR3 is 12 amino acids. V lost 8 bases to trimming and J lost 7 bases; unmatched junction nucleotides: 8. Study conclusions and caveats: The expanded clones of different subjects shared no CDR3 amino acid sequences (suggesting private repertoires in all groups).

This clonotype was counted ten times or more. Its antigen is not identified. The cDNA was generated through 5'RACE incorporating 10-nucleotide random UMIs. TCRdb reanalysed the 5' RACE reads using MiXCR and keeps one entry per CDR3 protein. This sample has about 90,000 distinct CDR3 sequences; less than 15% occur once, and the top ten carry around 5.3%. The rearrangement links TRBV27 to TRBJ2-7, with TRBD1 matching 7 bases. The TCR sequence derives from a female donor with HTLV-1-associated myelopathy (HAM/TSP). Material: PBMCs. The CDR3 DNA reads as TGTGCCAGCGGCCGGGACAGACTAGAGCAGTACTTC. This sequence encodes CASGRDRLEQYF.